One sample yielded the 23 T cell receptor beta chains listed below, sequenced in a study of cytomegalovirus exposure and HLA in healthy donors. Sequenced by immunoSEQ multiplex PCR; TCRdb stores in-frame clones only, minus some. Here the sample spans around 160,000 clones, about 85% being singletons. The material sequenced was PBMCs. These TCRs come from a young man in good health and CMV-seropositive.

The V call is TRBV19, the J call TRBJ1-1; 7 bases agree with TRBD1. The CDR3 extends over 11 amino acids. The germline V gene encodes CDR1 LNHDA and CDR2 SQIVND (reference sequence). V lost 5 bases, J lost 9 bases, and 3 bases stayed unmatched. This CDR3 reads CASSDREKAFF. The DNA of the CDR3 is TGTGCCAGTAGTGACAGGGAAAAAGCTTTCTTT.

The CDR3 is CASSLGAIQETQYF. The DNA for the CDR3 is TGTGCCAGCAGCTTGGGGGCGATCCAAGAGACCCAGTACTTC. The chain uses TRBV7-2 and TRBJ2-5; TRBD1 might be the D (6 bases). The CDR3 is made up of 14 amino acids. The V and J ends lost 3 bases and 1 base respectively, with 9 bases between them. Germline assignment: CDR1 SGHTA and CDR2 FQGNSA.

This clone was seen just once. The rearrangement uses TRBV4-3 and TRBJ2-5; 7 nucleotides align to TRBD1. Trimming removed 0 bases from V and 2 bases from J; junction bases left unmatched: 9. This CDR3 spans 17 amino acids. The germline gives CDR1 LGHNA, CDR2 YSLEER. CDR3 DNA: TGCGCCAGCAGCCAAGAACCAACAGGGGCTCGTCAAGAGACCCAGTACTTC. It encodes CASSQEPTGARQETQYF.

The gene calls are TRBV13 and TRBJ1-5, with 7 bases aligning to TRBD1. Germline CDR1 is PRHDT and CDR2 is FYEKMQ (reference sequence). There are 14 residues in the CDR3. V trimming: 2 bases; J trimming: 7 bases; junction bases outside the gene matches: 5. CDR3 nucleotide sequence: TGTGCCAGCAGCTTATCGCTCAGGGGGCAGCCCCAGCATTTT. Its protein is CASSLSLRGQPQHF.

The genes are TRBV29-1 and TRBJ1-2, with TRBD1 as a possible D gene (6 bases). Germline values: CDR1 SQVTM, CDR2 ANQGSEA. The CDR3 sequence is 12 residues long. The V gene lost 4 bases and the J gene lost 4 bases, with 10 bases spanning the gap. In DNA form, the CDR3 reads TGCAGCGTTGGCCAGGGGAGCTATGGCTACACCTTC. Its protein product is CSVGQGSYGYTF.

As concerns this clone: The junction does not match germline at one end; this may be a read error. The chain is built from TRBV4-3 and TRBJ1-1; possibly TRBD1 for D (6 bases). Germline-derived CDR1 and CDR2 are LGHNA and YSLEER. The CDR3 is 11 residues long. The CDR3 sequence is CASSQQGPRVF. CDR3 bases: TGCGCCAGCAGCCAACAGGGGCCTCGGGTCTTT.

The table lists this clone with a few counts. The V gene is TRBV19, the J gene TRBJ2-7; 8 bases line up with TRBD1. V lost 5 bases and J lost 6; bases outside the gene matches: 6. The germline V gene encodes CDR1 LNHDA and CDR2 SQIVND (reference sequence). The CDR3 is 13 residues long. As DNA, the CDR3 is TGTGCCAGTAGTGTGGACAGGGACCGCGAGCAGTACTTC. This translates into CASSVDRDREQYF.

This clone appeared a few times. The chain employs TRBV5-4 and TRBJ1-4; weak D call: TRBD1 (5 bases). Per germline, CDR1 SGHNT and CDR2 YYREEE (reference sequence). The CDR3 runs 14 residues. Between the trimmed V and J ends, which lost 2 bases and 5 bases, there was a span of 10 bases. The CDR3 DNA reads TGTGCCAGCAGCTTTAGGGGCCCCAATGAAAAACTGTTTTTT. Protein product: CASSFRGPNEKLFF.

The V gene is TRBV6-1, the J gene TRBJ1-4; TRBD1 aligns across 7 bases. The J segment lost 2 bases and the V segment lost 4 bases, leaving 19 bases of the junction unmatched. Germline V gene lookup returns CDR1 MNHNS and CDR2 SASEGT. The CDR3 totals 20 residues. CDR3 DNA: TGTGCCAGCAGTGTGTTGGGGCTAAACAGGGGCGGGTGGACTAATGAAAAACTGTTTTTT. Protein: CASSVLGLNRGGWTNEKLFF.

The sample holds one count of this clone. The chain joins TRBV6-5 to TRBJ1-6, with 7 bases lining up with TRBD1. J was trimmed by 9 bases and V by 8 bases; bases with no gene match: 13. This CDR3 comprises 15 residues. Germline CDR1 reads MNHEY; CDR2 reads SVGAGI. In DNA, the CDR3 is TGTGCCAGCGGGCCAGGGGGTATCCTAAGTTCACCCCTCCACTTT. Translated: CASGPGGILSSPLHF.

V usage is TRBV9 and J usage is TRBJ2-4; 9 bases fit TRBD2. Trimming took 0 bases from V and 5 from J; bases not matched to a gene: 3. CDR1 and CDR2 from the germline V gene are SGDLS and YYNGEE. The CDR3 has 15 residues. CDR3 sequence: CASSVEAGGQNIQYF. The DNA of the CDR3 is TGTGCCAGCAGCGTAGAAGCGGGGGGACAAAACATTCAGTACTTC.

The rearrangement joins TRBV5-1 to TRBJ2-5; TRBD2 matches 11 bases. Trimming took 0 bases from V and 1 from J; bases not matched to a gene: 8. Germline V gives CDR1 SGHRS, CDR2 YFSETQ. This CDR3 contains 18 residues. Here the CDR3 reads CASSLESSGGYLQETQYF. The CDR3 DNA is TGCGCCAGCAGCTTGGAGTCTAGCGGGGGGTATCTCCAAGAGACCCAGTACTTC.

This clone was seen only once. The chain combines TRBV2 with TRBJ2-3, with D uncertain. Germline-derived CDR1 and CDR2 are SNHLY and FYNNEI. V lost 8 bases, J lost 2 bases, and 11 bases lay in between. This CDR3 contains 13 residues. The CDR3 sequence is CASLGAYTDTQYF. DNA of the CDR3: TGTGCCAGCCTCGGAGCCTACACAGATACGCAGTATTTT.

The genes are TRBV6-4 and TRBJ2-3; 14 positions match TRBD2. There are 16 residues in the CDR3. Germline loops: CDR1 MRHNA, CDR2 SNTAGT. The V gene end was trimmed by 6 bases and the J gene end by 1 base; junction bases not matched to a gene: 3. CDR3 amino acids: CASSGTSGGGTDTQYF. As DNA, the CDR3 is TGTGCCAGCAGCGGGACTAGCGGGGGAGGCACAGATACGCAGTATTTT.

This clone has only a few counts. The chain links TRBV28 to TRBJ1-5; TRBD1 aligns across 7 bases. V shed 6 bases, J shed 0 bases, and the junction held 5 bases outside the gene matches. Germline assignment: CDR1 MDHEN and CDR2 SYDVKM. The CDR3 totals 15 residues. The CDR3 DNA is TGTGCCAGCAGGCGGGACAGCTATAGCAATCAGCCCCAGCATTTT. Its protein is CASRRDSYSNQPQHF. The full variable domain, its missing parts supplied by reference TRBV28 and TRBJ1-5, is DVKVTQSSRYLVKRTGEKVFLECVQDMDHENMFWYRQDPGLGLRLIYFSYDVKMKEKGDIPEGYSVSREKKERFSLILESASTNQTSMYLCASRRDSYSNQPQHFGDGTRLSIL.

This chain joins TRBV11-1 and TRBJ2-5; TRBD2 aligns across 12 bases. Per germline, CDR1 SGHAT and CDR2 FQDESV (reference sequence). The CDR3 consists of 16 residues. J lost 5 bases, V lost 5 bases, and 9 bases had no gene match. This CDR3 reads CASSSTSGGRIETQYF. CDR3 in DNA: TGTGCCAGCAGCAGCACTAGCGGGGGGCGTATCGAGACCCAGTACTTC. Variable domain in full (rest from reference TRBV11-1 and TRBJ2-5): EAEVAQSPRYKITEKSQAVAFWCDPISGHATLYWYRQILGQGPELLVQFQDESVVDDSQLPKDRFSAERLKGVDSTLKIQPAELGDSAMYLCASSSTSGGRIETQYFGPGTRLLVL.

This chain joins TRBV19 and TRBJ2-3; 8 positions agree with TRBD1. Trimming at V came to 4 bases and at J to 3 bases, leaving 9 bases not matched to a gene. Germline V gives CDR1 LNHDA, CDR2 SQIVND (reference sequence). This CDR3 contains 16 residues. The chain's CDR3 is CASSRPGGYGTDTQYF. In nucleotides, the CDR3 is TGTGCCAGTAGTAGGCCAGGGGGCTATGGAACAGATACGCAGTATTTT.

The J gene is TRBJ1-1, the V gene TRBV25-1; D is ambiguous. This CDR3 region has 14 residues. Germline V gives CDR1 MGHDK, CDR2 SYGVNS. The V end lost 2 bases, the J end lost 4 bases, and 11 bases lay between the germline ends. CDR3 protein: CASSEGLSGTEAFF. The CDR3 nucleotides are TGTGCCAGCAGTGAAGGCCTGTCGGGCACTGAAGCTTTCTTT.

The J gene is TRBJ1-4, the V gene TRBV29-1, with D possibly being TRBD1 (6 bases). This CDR3 has 12 residues. Trimming stripped 8 bases from V and 4 bases from J, with 11 bases between. Germline V gene data show CDR1 as SQVTM and CDR2 as ANQGSEA. The CDR3 region has the DNA TGCAGCTTCCGGGACAATAATGAAAAACTGTTTTTT. This sequence encodes CSFRDNNEKLFF.

V is TRBV6-5 and J is TRBJ2-3; D is possibly TRBD1 (6 bases). V was trimmed by 1 base and J by 0 bases, leaving 11 bases between them. CDR3 length: 16 amino acids. Germline CDR1 MNHEY, CDR2 SVGAGI. CDR3 nucleotide sequence: TGTGCCAGCAGTTACTGGGGGACACTTAGCACAGATACGCAGTATTTT. It specifies CASSYWGTLSTDTQYF.

J is TRBJ1-5 and V is TRBV7-9; TRBD1 is a possible D gene (5 bases). V lost 1 base and J 0 bases, leaving 13 bases between the germline ends. Germline V gives CDR1 SEHNR, CDR2 FQNEAQ (reference sequence). The CDR3 extends over 17 amino acids. Here the CDR3 DNA reads TGTGCCAGCAGCTTAGTGCGTTCGGGGGATAGCAATCAGCCCCAGCATTTT. It translates to CASSLVRSGDSNQPQHF.

The genes are TRBV19 and TRBJ1-2, with a weak D call TRBD1 (6 bases). V lost 4 bases and J lost 7, with 16 bases in between. The CDR3 contains 14 residues. CDR1 is LNHDA and CDR2 is SQIVND in the germline V gene (reference sequence). CDR3 DNA: TGTGCCAGTAGTAGGGGGGGGCGTAAGGCTGGCTACACCTTC. Its translation is CASSRGGRKAGYTF.

The chain is built from TRBV4-3 and TRBJ2-3, with a weak D call TRBD1 (6 bases). Germline CDR1 is LGHNA and CDR2 is YSLEER. V lost 4 bases, J lost 1 base, and 15 bases lay in between. The length of the CDR3 is 16 residues. Here the CDR3 reads CASSRGGEGGTDTQYF. As DNA, the CDR3 is TGCGCCAGCAGCCGAGGGGGAGAGGGGGGCACAGATACGCAGTATTTT.